This T cell receptor (beta chain) stems from a study of shared clonotypes between healthy human individuals. Study background: Researchers assigned three CD4 naive, three CD4 memory, two CD8 naive and one CD8 memory plate to each donor. Findings and caveats of the study: Naive subsets generally exceeded memory subsets in estimated richness. Non-shared clonotypes showed lower generation probabilities than clonotypes common to all four donors.

Per the germline V gene, CDR1 is SEHNR and CDR2 is FQNEAQ (reference sequence). V lost 1 base and J 1 base, leaving 7 bases between the germline ends. The CDR3 sequence is 14 residues long. Naivety among CD8 cells was defined by CD45RO negativity and positive CCR7 selection, thereby excluding terminally differentiated effector memory CD45RA+ cells. With regard to this clone: Its antigen is unidentified.

Several immunoSEQ plates held equal portions of the genomic DNA taken from each subset. Clones were sequenced by immunoSEQ multiplex PCR, and TCRdb holds only the in-frame ones, with some missing. This sample carries roughly 2.1 million clones, about 93% of them seen once, and the ten largest clones take under 2%. The chain joins TRBV7-9 to TRBJ2-5; no firm D call. Sequenced input: naive CD8+ T cells from PBMCs. The sequence came from a man between 18 and 29 years old in good health. Some clones in this sample may be carry-over from other donors' samples. This chain's CDR3 is CASSLEQFQETQYF. The CDR3 DNA reads as TGTGCCAGCAGCTTAGAACAGTTCCAAGAGACCCAGTACTTC.